This T cell receptor (beta chain) was sequenced for a study of T cell responses to AZD1222 COVID-19 vaccine. Findings and caveats of the study: Only a handful of individuals given AZD1222 were seropositive at baseline. A mostly white British donor set with more females was recruited, and clonal diversity was possibly underestimated. Reportedly, nearly half the spike-specific TCRs target unmutated variant regions.

Sequencing was performed with immunoSEQ multiplex PCR; in TCRdb, only in-frame clones are kept and a portion is missing. Of tens of thousands of clones listed, about 90% are singletons. The CDR3 spans 13 residues. The V gene lost 1 base and the J gene lost 6 bases, with 10 bases spanning the gap. From germline, CDR1 is SGHAT and CDR2 FQDESV (reference sequence). With regard to this clone: Its antigen is unknown.

This receptor was identified in an adult in good health. The V call is TRBV11-1, the J call TRBJ2-7; D might be TRBD1 (5 bases). The sample consisted of peripheral blood, taken on day 0 of AZD1222 vaccination. The chain's CDR3 is CASSLGRVFEQYF. The CDR3 coding sequence is TGTGCCAGCAGCTTAGGCAGGGTGTTCGAGCAGTACTTC.